This T cell receptor (beta chain) was captured by sequencing in a study of cytomegalovirus exposure and HLA in healthy donors. PCR used 60 Vbeta primers and 13 Jbeta primers. TCRdb's table, derived via immunoSEQ multiplex PCR, lists solely in-frame clones and lacks some. The table has 200,000 or so clones, around 83% seen once. Germline V gene sequence: CDR1 MNHEY, CDR2 SVGAGI. With 0 bases clipped from V and 3 bases from J, the junction kept 0 bases outside the gene matches. This CDR3 has 14 amino acids. The table lists this clone with a few counts. This sample includes further DNA sequences coding for the same CDR3.

The TCR sequence derives from a girl under 18 in good health and CMV-seronegative. The sequencing input was PBMCs. J is TRBJ2-7 and V is TRBV6-5; 9 bases map to TRBD2. CDR3 residues: CASSYSTSGYEQYF. Written as DNA, the CDR3 is TGTGCCAGCAGTTACTCGACTAGCGGCTACGAGCAGTACTTC.